A selection of T cell receptor beta chains follows, all from one sample in a study of vaccination and CD4 T cells after COVID-19. These receptors are not linked to any known antigen. MiXCR was run by TCRdb on the PCR reads, yielding one entry per CDR3 protein. The sample lists more than 10,000 distinct CDR3 sequences, roughly half occurring once. The sequenced sample consisted of CD4+ T cells from blood, cultured in vitro. The source is a human donor who had recovered from COVID-19. CDR3s leave out the opening cysteine and the closing phenylalanine or tryptophan.

j_gene: TRBJ1-6; v_gene: TRBV7-2; len: 13; CDR3aa: ASSFGTALNSPLH
j_gene: TRBJ1-2; v_gene: TRBV5-5; len: 13; CDR3aa: ASSKGQINNYGYT
j_gene: TRBJ1-1; v_gene: TRBV27; len: 14; CDR3aa: ASSLFTAFMNTEAF
j_gene: TRBJ2-5; v_gene: TRBV6-1; len: 10; CDR3aa: ASSTGMETQY
j_gene: TRBJ2-7; v_gene: TRBV20-1; len: 12; CDR3aa: SAKPGQLNYEQY
j_gene: TRBJ2-6; v_gene: TRBV27; len: 15; CDR3aa: ASSLGRGRSGANVLT
j_gene: TRBJ1-3; v_gene: TRBV6-1; len: 13; CDR3aa: ASSAARAPGNTIY
j_gene: TRBJ1-4; v_gene: TRBV15; len: 13; CDR3aa: ATSSRRVGDEKLF
j_gene: TRBJ2-7; v_gene: TRBV5-1; len: 9; CDR3aa: ASSSNREQY
j_gene: TRBJ1-1; v_gene: TRBV9; len: 14; CDR3aa: ASSVEPMVQNTEAF
j_gene: TRBJ1-1; v_gene: TRBV20-1; len: 10; CDR3aa: SASDGNTEAF
j_gene: TRBJ2-3; v_gene: TRBV7-9; len: 13; CDR3aa: ASSLGTGVEDTQY
j_gene: TRBJ1-5; v_gene: TRBV12-3/TRBV12-4; len: 11; CDR3aa: ASSLRDNQPQH